This T cell receptor beta chain derives from a study of blood T cell repertoires in COVID-19. On the study more broadly: Material from acute and convalescent COVID-19 was sourced from the United States, Italy and Spain. The cDNA or gDNA used as material had been derived from T cells, B-cell-depleted T cells, or PBMCs.

V was pared by 6 bases and J by 0 bases, with 8 bases between. Germline CDR1 and CDR2: LNHDA and SQIVND (reference sequence). This CDR3 is 13 amino acids long. The authors' processing: Estimates of nucleated cell counts were drawn from the amplification of reference gene primers. Assay used: immunoSEQ multiplex PCR; TCRdb lists only in-frame clones, some missing. The V and J calls and clone size were taken over from that table, and D and trimming were inferred from the DNA. The sample has over 250,000 clones, around 86% seen once. The sequenced material came from peripheral blood. This receptor was taken from a middle-aged man who had recovered from COVID-19. The chain carries TRBV19 and TRBJ1-1; maybe TRBD1 (5 bases). Written as DNA, the CDR3 is TGTGCCAGTAGAACAGGAGTGAACACTGAAGCTTTCTTT. Protein sequence: CASRTGVNTEAFF.